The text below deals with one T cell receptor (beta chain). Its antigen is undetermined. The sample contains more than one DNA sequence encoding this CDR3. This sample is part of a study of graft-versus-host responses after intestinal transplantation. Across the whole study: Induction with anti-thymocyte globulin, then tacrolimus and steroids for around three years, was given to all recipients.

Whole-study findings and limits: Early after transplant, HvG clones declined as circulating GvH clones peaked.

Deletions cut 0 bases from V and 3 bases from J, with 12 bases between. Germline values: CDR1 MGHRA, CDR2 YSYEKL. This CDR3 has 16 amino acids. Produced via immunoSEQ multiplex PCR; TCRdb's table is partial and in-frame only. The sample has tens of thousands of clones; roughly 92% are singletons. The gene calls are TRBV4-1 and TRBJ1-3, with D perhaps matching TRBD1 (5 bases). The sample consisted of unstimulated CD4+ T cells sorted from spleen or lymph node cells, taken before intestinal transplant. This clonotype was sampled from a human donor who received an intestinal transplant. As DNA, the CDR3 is TGCGCCAGCAGCCAAGATTGGCAGGGTTATGGAAACACCATATATTTT. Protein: CASSQDWQGYGNTIYF.